This T cell receptor beta chain stems from a study of blood T cell repertoires in COVID-19. CDR1 and CDR2 from the germline V gene are SGHTA and FQGTGA. V was clipped by 4 bases and J by 0 bases; unmatched bases: 1. CDR3 length equals 15 residues. Original data processing: Amplification from reference gene primers served as the basis for estimated nucleated cell counts. Sequencing was performed with immunoSEQ multiplex PCR; in TCRdb, only in-frame clones are kept and a portion is missing. The DNA was the basis for D and trimming; V, J and clone size are from that table. The sample contains 95,000 to 110,000 clones, about three quarters of which appear only once. This clone was counted between two and nine times.

Material for sequencing was peripheral blood. This clonotype originated in a man between 70 and 80 years old with acute or convalescent COVID-19. This chain connects TRBV7-3 to TRBJ1-3; 9 nucleotides agree with TRBD1. The DNA for the CDR3 is TGTGCCAGCAGCTCGACAGGGGGCTCTGGAAACACCATATATTTT. This sequence encodes CASSSTGGSGNTIYF. Supplemented by reference TRBV7-3 and TRBJ1-3, the full variable domain reads GAGVSQTPSNKVTEKGKYVELRCDPISGHTALYWYRQSLGQGPEFLIYFQGTGAADDSGLPNDRFFAVRPEGSVSTLKIQRTERGDSAVYLCASSSTGGSGNTIYFGEGSWLTVV.